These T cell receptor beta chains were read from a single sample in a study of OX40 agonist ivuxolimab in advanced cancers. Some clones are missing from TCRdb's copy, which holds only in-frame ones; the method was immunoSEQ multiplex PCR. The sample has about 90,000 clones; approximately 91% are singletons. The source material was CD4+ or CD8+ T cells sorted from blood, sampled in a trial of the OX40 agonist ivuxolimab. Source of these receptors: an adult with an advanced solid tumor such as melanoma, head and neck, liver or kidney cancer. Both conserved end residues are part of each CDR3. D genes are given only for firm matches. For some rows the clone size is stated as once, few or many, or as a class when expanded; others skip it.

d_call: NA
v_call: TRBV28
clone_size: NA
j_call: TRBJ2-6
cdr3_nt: TGTGCCAGCATAACACCCTCTGGGGCCAACGTCCTGACTTTC
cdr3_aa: CASITPSGANVLTF

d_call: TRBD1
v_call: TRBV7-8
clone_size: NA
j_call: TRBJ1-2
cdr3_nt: TGTGCCAGCAGCTCACAGGGACAGGGGATAAAGGGCTACACCTTC
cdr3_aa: CASSSQGQGIKGYTF

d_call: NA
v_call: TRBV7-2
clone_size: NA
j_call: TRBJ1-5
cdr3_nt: TGTGCCAGCAGCTTAAAGCCGGGGGCCTTCAATCAGCCCCAGCATTTT
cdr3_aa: CASSLKPGAFNQPQHF

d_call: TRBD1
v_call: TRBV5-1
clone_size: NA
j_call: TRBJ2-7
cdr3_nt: TGCGCCAGCAGCTCTGGACAGGGGGCTGACGAGCAGTACTTC
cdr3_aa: CASSSGQGADEQYF

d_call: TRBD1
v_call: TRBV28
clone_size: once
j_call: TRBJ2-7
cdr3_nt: TGTGCCAGCACCCTAGCCGGGACAGGGGGCTCCTACGAGCAGTACTTC
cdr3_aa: CASTLAGTGGSYEQYF

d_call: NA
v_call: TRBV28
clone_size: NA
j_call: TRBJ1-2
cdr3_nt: TGTGCCAGCAGACCCGGCGGCGCAAAGGATGGCTACACCTTC
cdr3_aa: CASRPGGAKDGYTF

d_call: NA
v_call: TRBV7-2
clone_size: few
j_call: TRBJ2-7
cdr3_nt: TGTGCCAGCAGCTTAATGTCAGGCCCCTACGAGCAGTACTTC
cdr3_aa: CASSLMSGPYEQYF

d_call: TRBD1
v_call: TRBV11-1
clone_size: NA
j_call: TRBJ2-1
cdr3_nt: TGTGCCAGCAGACTGGACAGGGTTAATGAGCAGTTCTTC
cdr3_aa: CASRLDRVNEQFF

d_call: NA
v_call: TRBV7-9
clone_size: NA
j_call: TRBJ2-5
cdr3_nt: TGTGCCAGCAGCTTAGTGCAAAAGCAGTACCAAGAGACCCAGTACTTC
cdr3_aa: CASSLVQKQYQETQYF

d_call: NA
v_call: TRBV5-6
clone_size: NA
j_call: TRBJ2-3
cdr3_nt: TGTGCCAGCAGCCCCGGAACGGATACGCAGTATTTT
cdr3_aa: CASSPGTDTQYF

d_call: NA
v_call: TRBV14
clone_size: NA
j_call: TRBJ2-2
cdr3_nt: TGTGCCAGCAGCAGGTGGCGCGACGGGGGTAACACCGGGGAGCTGTTTTTT
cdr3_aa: CASSRWRDGGNTGELFF

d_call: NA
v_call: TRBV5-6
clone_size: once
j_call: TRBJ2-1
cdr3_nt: TGTGCCAGCAGCCCGGCCGGGAGGACAGCTTACAATGAGCAGTTCTTC
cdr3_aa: CASSPAGRTAYNEQFF

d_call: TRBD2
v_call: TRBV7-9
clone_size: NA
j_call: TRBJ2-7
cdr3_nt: TGTGCCAGCAGCTTAGTTGGAGGGACTAGCGGGACAAGCGAGCAGTACTTC
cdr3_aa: CASSLVGGTSGTSEQYF

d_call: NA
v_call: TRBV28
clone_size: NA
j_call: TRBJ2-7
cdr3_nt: TGTGCCAGCAGTTTGGAGGGGCTATACGAGCAGTACTTC
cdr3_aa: CASSLEGLYEQYF

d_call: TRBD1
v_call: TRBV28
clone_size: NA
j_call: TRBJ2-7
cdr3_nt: TGTGCCAGCAGCCGCCCGGGACAGGGGGTCTACGAGCAGTACTTC
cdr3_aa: CASSRPGQGVYEQYF

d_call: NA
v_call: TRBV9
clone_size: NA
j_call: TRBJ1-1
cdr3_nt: TGTGCCAGCAGCGCACACCCAGCTTCTAACACTGAAGCTTTCTTT
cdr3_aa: CASSAHPASNTEAFF

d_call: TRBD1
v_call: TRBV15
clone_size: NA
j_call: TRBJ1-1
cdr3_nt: TGTGCCACCAGCAGATTTTCCGGGACAGGGATGAACACTGAAGCTTTCTTT
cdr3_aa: CATSRFSGTGMNTEAFF

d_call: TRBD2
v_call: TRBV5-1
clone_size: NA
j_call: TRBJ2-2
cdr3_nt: TGCGCCAGCAGCTTGGGCCTAGCGGAGAACACCGGGGAGCTGTTTTTT
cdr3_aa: CASSLGLAENTGELFF

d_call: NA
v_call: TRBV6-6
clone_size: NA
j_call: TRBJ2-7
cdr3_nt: TGTGCCAGCAGCACTCCTGGTTACGAGCAGTACTTC
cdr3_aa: CASSTPGYEQYF

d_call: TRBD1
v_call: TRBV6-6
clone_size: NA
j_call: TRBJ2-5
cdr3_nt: TGTGCCAGCAGCACCGACAGGGGGCGTGGGGAGACCCAGTACTTC
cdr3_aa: CASSTDRGRGETQYF

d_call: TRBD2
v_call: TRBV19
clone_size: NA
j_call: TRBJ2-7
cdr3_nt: TGTGCCAGTAGCCTAGCGGGGACCTACGAGCAGTACTTC
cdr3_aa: CASSLAGTYEQYF

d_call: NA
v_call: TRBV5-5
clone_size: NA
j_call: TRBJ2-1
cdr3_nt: TGTGCCAGCTACGTTCCACGAGGGGATGAGCAGTTCTTC
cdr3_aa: CASYVPRGDEQFF

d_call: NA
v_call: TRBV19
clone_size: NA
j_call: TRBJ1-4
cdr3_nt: TGTGCCAGTAGCACGAGACCCCTTCTGGGTGAAAAACTGTTTTTT
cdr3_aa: CASSTRPLLGEKLFF

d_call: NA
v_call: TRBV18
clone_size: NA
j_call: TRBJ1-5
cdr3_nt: TGTGCCAGCTCACCATCGGGCGATAGCAATCAGCCCCAGCATTTT
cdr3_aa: CASSPSGDSNQPQHF

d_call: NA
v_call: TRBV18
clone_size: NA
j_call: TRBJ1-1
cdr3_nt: TGTGCCAGCTCACCAGGCCTCATACAGGGTATGAACACTGAAGCTTTCTTT
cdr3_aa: CASSPGLIQGMNTEAFF

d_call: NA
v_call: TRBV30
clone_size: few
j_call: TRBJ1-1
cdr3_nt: TGTGCCTGGAGTGACGGGAACACTGAAGCTTTCTTT
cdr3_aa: CAWSDGNTEAFF

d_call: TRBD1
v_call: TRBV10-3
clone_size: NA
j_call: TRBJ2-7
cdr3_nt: TGTGCCATCAGCGTGGACAGGGACTACGAGCAGTACTTC
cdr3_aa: CAISVDRDYEQYF

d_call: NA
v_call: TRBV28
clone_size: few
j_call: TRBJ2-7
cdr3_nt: TGTGCCAGCAGTTTACGGCACATCGATCCGACCTACGAGCAGTACTTC
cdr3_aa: CASSLRHIDPTYEQYF

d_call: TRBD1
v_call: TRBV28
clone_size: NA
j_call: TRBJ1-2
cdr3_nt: TGTGCCAGCAGTTTAATCCCGGGACAGGGGGTGGGAGGCTACACCTTC
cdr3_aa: CASSLIPGQGVGGYTF

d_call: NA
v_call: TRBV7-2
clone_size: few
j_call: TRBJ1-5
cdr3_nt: TGTGCCAGCAGCTTAGCGGGGTGGGGCAATCAGCCCCAGCATTTT
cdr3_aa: CASSLAGWGNQPQHF

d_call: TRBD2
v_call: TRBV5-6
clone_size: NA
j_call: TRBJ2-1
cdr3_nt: TGTGCCAGCAGCAAACTAGCGGGAAGTGAGCAGTTCTTC
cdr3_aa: CASSKLAGSEQFF

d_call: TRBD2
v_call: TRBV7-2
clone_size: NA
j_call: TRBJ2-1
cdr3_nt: TGTGCCAGCAGCCCCAGGGCAGCGGGAGGTAGGGATGAGCAGTTCTTC
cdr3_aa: CASSPRAAGGRDEQFF

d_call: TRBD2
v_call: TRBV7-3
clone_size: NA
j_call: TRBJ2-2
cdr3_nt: TGTGCCAGCAGCTTAGGGCTAGCGGAGTGGGGCACCGGGGAGCTGTTTTTT
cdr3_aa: CASSLGLAEWGTGELFF

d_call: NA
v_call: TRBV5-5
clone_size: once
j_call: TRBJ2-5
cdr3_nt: TGTGCCAGCAGCTCCCGAGGGGGAACAGCCGGCGGGACCCAGTACTTC
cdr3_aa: CASSSRGGTAGGTQYF

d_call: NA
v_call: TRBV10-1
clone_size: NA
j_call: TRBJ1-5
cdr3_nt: TGCGCCAGCAGCCACAGGTGGCTGAAGCCCCAGCATTTT
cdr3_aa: CASSHRWLKPQHF

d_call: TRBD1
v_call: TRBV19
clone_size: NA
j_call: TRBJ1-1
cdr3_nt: TGTGCCAGTAGAGGGGACAGGGCGGGCACTGAAGCTTTCTTT
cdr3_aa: CASRGDRAGTEAFF

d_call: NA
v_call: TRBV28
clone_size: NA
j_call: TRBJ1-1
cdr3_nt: TGTGCCAGCAGTTTAGTCGGACAGAAGAACACTGAAGCTTTCTTT
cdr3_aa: CASSLVGQKNTEAFF

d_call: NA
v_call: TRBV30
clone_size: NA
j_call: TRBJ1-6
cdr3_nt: TGTGCCTGGAGTTCCTCCAGGGTTGCTTATAATTCACCCCTCCACTTT
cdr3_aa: CAWSSSRVAYNSPLHF

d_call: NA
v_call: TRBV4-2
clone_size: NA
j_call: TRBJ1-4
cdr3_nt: TGTGCCAGCAGCCCCCAAGTAGGGGCTGGTGAAAAACTGTTTTTT
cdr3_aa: CASSPQVGAGEKLFF

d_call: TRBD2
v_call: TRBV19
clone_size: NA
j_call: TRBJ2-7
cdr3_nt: TGTGCCAGTAGTACTGGGACTAGCGGGAGGGGATACGAGCAGTACTTC
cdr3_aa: CASSTGTSGRGYEQYF

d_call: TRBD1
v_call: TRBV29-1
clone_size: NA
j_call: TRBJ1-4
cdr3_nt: TGCAGCGGATTAACAGGGGGCGGTTTTAATGAAAAACTGTTTTTT
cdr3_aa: CSGLTGGGFNEKLFF

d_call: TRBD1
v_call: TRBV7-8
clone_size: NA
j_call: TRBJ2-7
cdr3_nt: TGTGCCAGCAGCAGGGCCCGGGACAGGGGTCACGAGCAGTACTTC
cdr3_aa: CASSRARDRGHEQYF

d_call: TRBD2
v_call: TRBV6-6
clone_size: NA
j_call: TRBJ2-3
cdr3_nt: TGTGCCAGCAGGTCGACTAGCGGTGGAGATACGCAGTATTTT
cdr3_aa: CASRSTSGGDTQYF

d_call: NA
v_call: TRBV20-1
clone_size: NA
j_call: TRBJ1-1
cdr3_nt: TGCAGTGCGAGGGTGAACACTGAAGCTTTCTTT
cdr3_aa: CSARVNTEAFF

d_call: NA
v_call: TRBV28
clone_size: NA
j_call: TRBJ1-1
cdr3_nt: TGTGCCAGCAGTTTAGCAGGAGAGGAGAACACTGAAGCTTTCTTT
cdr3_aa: CASSLAGEENTEAFF